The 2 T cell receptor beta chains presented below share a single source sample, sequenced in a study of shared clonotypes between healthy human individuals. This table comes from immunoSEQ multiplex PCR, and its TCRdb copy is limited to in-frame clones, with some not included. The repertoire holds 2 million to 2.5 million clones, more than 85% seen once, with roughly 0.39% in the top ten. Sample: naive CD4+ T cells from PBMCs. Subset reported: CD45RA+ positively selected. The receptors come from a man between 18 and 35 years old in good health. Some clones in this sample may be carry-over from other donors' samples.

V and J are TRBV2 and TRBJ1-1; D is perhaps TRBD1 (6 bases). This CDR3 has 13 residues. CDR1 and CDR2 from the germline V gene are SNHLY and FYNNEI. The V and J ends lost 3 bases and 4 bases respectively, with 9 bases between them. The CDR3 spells CASSDEGGTEAFF. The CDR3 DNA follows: TGTGCCAGCAGTGACGAGGGGGGCACTGAAGCTTTCTTT.

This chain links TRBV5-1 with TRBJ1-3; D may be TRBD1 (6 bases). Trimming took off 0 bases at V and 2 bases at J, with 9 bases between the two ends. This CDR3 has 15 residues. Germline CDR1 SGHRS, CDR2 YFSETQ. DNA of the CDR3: TGCGCCAGCAGCTTGGTAGGGGGGCCTGGAAACACCATATATTTT. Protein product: CASSLVGGPGNTIYF.